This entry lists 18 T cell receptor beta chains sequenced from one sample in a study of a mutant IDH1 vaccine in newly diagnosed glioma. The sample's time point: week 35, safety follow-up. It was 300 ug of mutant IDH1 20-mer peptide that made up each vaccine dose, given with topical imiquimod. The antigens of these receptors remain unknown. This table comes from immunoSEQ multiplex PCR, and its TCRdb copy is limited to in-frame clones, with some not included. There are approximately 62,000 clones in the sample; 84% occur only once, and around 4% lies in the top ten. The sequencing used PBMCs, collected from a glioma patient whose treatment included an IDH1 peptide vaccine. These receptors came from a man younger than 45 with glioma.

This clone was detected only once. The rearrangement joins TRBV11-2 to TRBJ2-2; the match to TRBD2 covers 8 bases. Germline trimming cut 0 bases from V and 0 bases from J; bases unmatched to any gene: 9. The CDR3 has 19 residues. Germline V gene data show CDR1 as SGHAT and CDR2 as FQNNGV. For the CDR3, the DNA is TGTGCCAGCAGCTTAGATTTGGATAGCGGGAACCCGAACACCGGGGAGCTGTTTTTT. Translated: CASSLDLDSGNPNTGELFF. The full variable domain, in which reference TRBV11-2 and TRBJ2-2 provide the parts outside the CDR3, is EAGVAQSPRYKIIEKRQSVAFWCNPISGHATLYWYQQILGQGPKLLIQFQNNGVVDDSQLPKDRFSAERLKGVDSTLKIQPAKLEDSAVYLCASSLDLDSGNPNTGELFFGEGSRLTVL.

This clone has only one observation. The chain's CDR3 is CSAGRGVEAFF. CDR3 nucleotide sequence: TGCAGTGCGGGTCGGGGGGTTGAAGCTTTCTTT. This sequence joins TRBV20-1 and TRBJ1-1, with D tentatively TRBD1 (5 bases). V dropped 6 bases and J dropped 7 bases, with 12 bases sitting between them. The CDR3 loop spans 11 amino acids. CDR1 DFQATT and CDR2 SNEGSKA come from the germline V gene (reference sequence).

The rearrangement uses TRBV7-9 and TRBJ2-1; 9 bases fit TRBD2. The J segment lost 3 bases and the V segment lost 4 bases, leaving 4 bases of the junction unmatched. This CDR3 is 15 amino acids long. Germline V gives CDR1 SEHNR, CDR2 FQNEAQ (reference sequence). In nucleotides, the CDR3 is TGTGCCAGCAGCTCGGGACTAGCTCGCTACAATGAGCAGTTCTTC. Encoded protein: CASSSGLARYNEQFF.

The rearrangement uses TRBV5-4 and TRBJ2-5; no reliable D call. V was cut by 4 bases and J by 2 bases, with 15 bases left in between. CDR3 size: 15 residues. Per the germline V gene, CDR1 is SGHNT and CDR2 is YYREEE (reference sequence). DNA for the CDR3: TGTGCCAGCAGCCCGGACCGGTTAACACAAGAGACCCAGTACTTC. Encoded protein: CASSPDRLTQETQYF.

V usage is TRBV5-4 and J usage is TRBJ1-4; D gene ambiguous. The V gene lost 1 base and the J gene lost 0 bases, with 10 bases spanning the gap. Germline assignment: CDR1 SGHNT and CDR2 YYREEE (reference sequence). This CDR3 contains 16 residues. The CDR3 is CASSLFSGTTNEKLFF. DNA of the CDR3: TGTGCCAGCAGCTTGTTCTCGGGAACAACTAATGAAAAACTGTTTTTT.

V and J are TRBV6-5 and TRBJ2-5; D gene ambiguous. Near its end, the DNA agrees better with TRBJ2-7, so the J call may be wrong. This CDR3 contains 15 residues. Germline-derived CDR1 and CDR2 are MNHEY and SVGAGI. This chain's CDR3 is CASITLDGVDYEQYF. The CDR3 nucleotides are TGTGCCAGCATCACGCTGGATGGGGTAGATTACGAGCAGTACTTC.

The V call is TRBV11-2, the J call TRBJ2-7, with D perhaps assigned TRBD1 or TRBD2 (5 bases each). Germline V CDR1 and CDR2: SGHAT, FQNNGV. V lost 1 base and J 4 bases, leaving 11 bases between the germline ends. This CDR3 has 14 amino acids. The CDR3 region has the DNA TGTGCCAGCAGCTTAGCTCGGGGCACGTACGAGCAGTACTTC. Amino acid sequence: CASSLARGTYEQYF. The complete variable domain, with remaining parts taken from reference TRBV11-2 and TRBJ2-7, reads EAGVAQSPRYKIIEKRQSVAFWCNPISGHATLYWYQQILGQGPKLLIQFQNNGVVDDSQLPKDRFSAERLKGVDSTLKIQPAKLEDSAVYLCASSLARGTYEQYFGPGTRLTVT.

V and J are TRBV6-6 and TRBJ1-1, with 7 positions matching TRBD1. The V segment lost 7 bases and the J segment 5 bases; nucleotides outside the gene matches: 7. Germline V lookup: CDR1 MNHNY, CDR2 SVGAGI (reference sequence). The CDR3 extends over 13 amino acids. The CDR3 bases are TGTGCCAGCAACCGGGACAGAAGGACTGAAGCTTTCTTT. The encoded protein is CASNRDRRTEAFF.

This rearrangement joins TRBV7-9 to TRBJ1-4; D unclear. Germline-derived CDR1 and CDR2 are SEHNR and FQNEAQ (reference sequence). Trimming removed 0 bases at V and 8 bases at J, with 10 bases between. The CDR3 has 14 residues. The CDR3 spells CASSLAAPGEKLFF. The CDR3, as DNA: TGTGCCAGCAGCTTAGCGGCCCCGGGGGAAAAACTGTTTTTT.

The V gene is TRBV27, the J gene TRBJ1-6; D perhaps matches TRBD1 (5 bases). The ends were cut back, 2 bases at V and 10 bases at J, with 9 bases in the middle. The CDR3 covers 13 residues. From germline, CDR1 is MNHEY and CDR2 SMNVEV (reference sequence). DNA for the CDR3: TGTGCCAGCAGTTTAATGGGGGAATCACCCCTCCACTTT. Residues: CASSLMGESPLHF.

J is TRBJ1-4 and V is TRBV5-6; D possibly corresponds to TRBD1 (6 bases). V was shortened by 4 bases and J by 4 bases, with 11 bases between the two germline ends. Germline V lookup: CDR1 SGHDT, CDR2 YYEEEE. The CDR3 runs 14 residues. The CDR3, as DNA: TGTGCCAGCAGCCCGGGACAACTTAATGAAAAACTGTTTTTT. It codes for CASSPGQLNEKLFF.

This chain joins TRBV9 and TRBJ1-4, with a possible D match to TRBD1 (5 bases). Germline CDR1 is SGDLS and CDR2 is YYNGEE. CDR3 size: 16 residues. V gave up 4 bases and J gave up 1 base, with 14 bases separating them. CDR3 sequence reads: CASSPRGGITNEKLFF. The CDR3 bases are TGTGCCAGCAGCCCGCGGGGGGGGATAACTAATGAAAAACTGTTTTTT.

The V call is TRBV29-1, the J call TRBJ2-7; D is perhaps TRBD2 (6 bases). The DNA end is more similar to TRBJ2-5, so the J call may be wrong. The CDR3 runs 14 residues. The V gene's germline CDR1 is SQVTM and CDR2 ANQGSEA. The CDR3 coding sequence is TGCAGCTCGAAGGAGGGGCTGAGAGGGGAGACCCAGTACTTC. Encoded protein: CSSKEGLRGETQYF.

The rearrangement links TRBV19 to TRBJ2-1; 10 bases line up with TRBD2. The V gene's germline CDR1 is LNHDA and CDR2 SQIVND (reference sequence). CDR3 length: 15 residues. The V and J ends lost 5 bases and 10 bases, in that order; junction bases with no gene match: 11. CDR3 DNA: TGTGCCAGTAGTGTTAGCGGGGGGACACAGTTAGAGCAGTTCTTC. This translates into CASSVSGGTQLEQFF.

The CDR3 nucleotides are TGTGCCAGCAGACGATTATCGGGACAGGGTATCCCTGAAGCTTTCTTT. As protein: CASRRLSGQGIPEAFF. This chain uses TRBV6-6 with TRBJ1-1, with 9 bases that match TRBD1. The CDR3 has 16 amino acids. Germline V lookup: CDR1 MNHNY, CDR2 SVGAGI (reference sequence). Trimming removed 6 bases from V and 6 bases from J; junction bases left unmatched: 14.

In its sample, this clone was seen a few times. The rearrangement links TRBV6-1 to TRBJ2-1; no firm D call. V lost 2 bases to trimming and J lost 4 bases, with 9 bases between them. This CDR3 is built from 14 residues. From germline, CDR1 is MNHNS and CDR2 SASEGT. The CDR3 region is CASSERAWYNEQFF. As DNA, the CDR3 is TGTGCCAGCAGTGAAAGGGCGTGGTACAATGAGCAGTTCTTC.

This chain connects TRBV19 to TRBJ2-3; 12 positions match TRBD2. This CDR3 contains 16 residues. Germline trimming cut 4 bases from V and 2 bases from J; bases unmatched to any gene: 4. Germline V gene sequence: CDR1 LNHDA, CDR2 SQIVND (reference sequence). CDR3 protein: CASSRRTSGATDTQYF. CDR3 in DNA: TGTGCCAGTAGTAGACGGACTAGCGGGGCCACAGATACGCAGTATTTT.

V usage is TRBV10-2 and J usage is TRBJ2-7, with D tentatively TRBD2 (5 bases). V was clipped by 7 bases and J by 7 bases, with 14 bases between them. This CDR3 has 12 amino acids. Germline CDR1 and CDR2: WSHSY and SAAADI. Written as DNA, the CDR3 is TGCGCCAGCACCCCCGGACTCCGGGAGCAGTACTTC. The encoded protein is CASTPGLREQYF.